One sample yielded the 25 T cell receptor beta chains listed below, sequenced in a study of shared clonotypes between healthy human individuals (dated by TCRdb to the early 2020s). Libraries were prepared through the immunoSEQ multiplex PCR assay. Here the immuneACCESS table is served through TCRdb, limited to in-frame sequences with V and J called. Missing clones are a known gap in these copies; in checked studies unresolved V genes cover under half, and the rest lacks a known reason. This sample holds hundreds of thousands of clones; roughly three quarters were observed only once. The ten largest clones take up approximately 13% of the sample. Sequencing was done on a sample of PBMCs. The origin of the receptors is a woman in her forties in good health. Some clones in this sample may be carry-over from other donors' samples.

The chain couples TRBV5-4 to TRBJ2-3; D possibly corresponds to TRBD2 (6 bases). Germline V gene sequence: CDR1 SGHNT, CDR2 YYREEE (reference sequence). CDR3 length: 13 amino acids. V shed 4 bases and J shed 4 bases, with 10 bases lying between them. The DNA of the CDR3 is TGTGCCAGCAGCCCGGCGGGACCAGATACGCAGTATTTT. Encoded protein: CASSPAGPDTQYF.

A single count supports this clone. The gene calls are TRBV5-6 and TRBJ2-1; D is undetermined. V lost 0 bases, J lost 2 bases, and 9 bases lay in between. The CDR3 length is 15 residues. Germline CDR1 SGHDT, CDR2 YYEEEE. As DNA, the CDR3 is TGTGCCAGCAGCTTGGGCCAGCCTACCTACAATGAGCAGTTCTTC. As protein: CASSLGQPTYNEQFF.

As to this clone: This may stem from a read error, because a much larger clone lies one nucleotide away. Other DNA variants within this sample encode the same CDR3. The rearrangement links TRBV11-1 to TRBJ1-4; D might be TRBD1 (6 bases). CDR1 is SGHAT, CDR2 FQDESV, per germline (reference sequence). The CDR3 has 14 amino acids. V lost 7 bases and J 5 bases, leaving 14 bases between the germline ends. CDR3 coding DNA: TGTGCCAGCACCAAGGACAGAACAAATGAAAAACTGTTTTTT. It specifies CASTKDRTNEKLFF. Combining the CDR3 with reference TRBV11-1 and TRBJ1-4 gives the whole variable domain EAEVAQSPRYKITEKSQAVAFWCDPISGHATLYWYRQILGQGPELLVQFQDESVVDDSQLPKDRFSAERLKGVDSTLKIQPAELGDSAMYLCASTKDRTNEKLFFGSGTQLSVL.

The CDR3 nucleotides are TGTGCCAGCAGTTACTCGGGGACAGACCTCTATGGCTACACCTTC. Translation: CASSYSGTDLYGYTF. J is TRBJ1-2 and V is TRBV6-6, with 7 nucleotides matching TRBD1. The CDR3 has 15 amino acids. With 0 bases clipped from V and 4 bases from J, the junction kept 5 bases outside the gene matches. The germline CDR1 and CDR2 sequences are MNHNY and SVGAGI (reference sequence).

This chain connects TRBV5-3 to TRBJ2-4; tentatively, D is TRBD1 or TRBD2 (5 bases each). TRBV5-3 is an ORF, with its function uncertain. Trimming stripped 0 bases from V and 3 bases from J, with 13 bases between. The CDR3 is 16 residues long. The CDR3 reads CARSLEGNGVKNIQYF. CDR3 nucleotides: TGTGCCAGAAGCTTGGAGGGGAACGGGGTCAAAAACATTCAGTACTTC.

This clone came up a few times. The CDR3, as DNA: TGTGCCAGCAGCGTCGCTACAGGGGACTACAATGAGCAGTTCTTC. Translating gives CASSVATGDYNEQFF. This chain connects TRBV11-2 to TRBJ2-1, with TRBD1 matching 7 bases. CDR1 and CDR2 (germline): SGHAT, FQNNGV. This CDR3 has 15 residues. V lost 5 bases and J lost 3; bases outside the gene matches: 7. The variable domain in full, completed from reference TRBV11-2 and TRBJ2-1, reads EAGVAQSPRYKIIEKRQSVAFWCNPISGHATLYWYQQILGQGPKLLIQFQNNGVVDDSQLPKDRFSAERLKGVDSTLKIQPAKLEDSAVYLCASSVATGDYNEQFFGPGTRLTVL.

The chain couples TRBV5-1 to TRBJ2-7; either TRBD1 or TRBD2 may supply D (5 bases each). CDR3 length: 15 amino acids. The germline V and J ends were trimmed by 3 bases and 2 bases, with 15 bases remaining between them. The germline V gene encodes CDR1 SGHRS and CDR2 YFSETQ. Here the CDR3 DNA reads TGCGCCAGCAGCTGGGGGACCTCCGTGACCTACGAGCAGTACTTC. Its protein is CASSWGTSVTYEQYF.

The rearrangement joins TRBV29-1 to TRBJ1-4, with D tentatively TRBD1 (5 bases). The germline CDR1 and CDR2 sequences are SQVTM and ANQGSEA. The germline V and J ends were trimmed by 4 bases and 3 bases, with 12 bases remaining between them. The length of the CDR3 is 14 residues. CDR3 residues: CSVGLGVPNEKLFF. CDR3 bases: TGCAGCGTTGGATTGGGGGTGCCTAATGAAAAACTGTTTTTT.

This chain uses TRBV4-2 with TRBJ2-7; 9 nucleotides agree with TRBD2. After removal of 0 bases from V and 2 bases from J, the junction contained 5 bases not matched to a gene. This CDR3 spans 16 amino acids. Germline CDR1 LGHNA, CDR2 YNFKEQ. CDR3 DNA: TGTGCCAGCAGCCAAGATACCCTAGCGGGAACCTACGAGCAGTACTTC. This translates into CASSQDTLAGTYEQYF.

This clone was found a few times. The genes are TRBV6-6 and TRBJ1-1, with 8 bases identical to TRBD1. The CDR3 runs 12 residues. The V segment lost 6 bases and the J segment 3 bases; nucleotides outside the gene matches: 0. Germline CDR1 MNHNY, CDR2 SVGAGI (reference sequence). The CDR3, as DNA: TGTGCCAGCAGGACAGGGGACACTGAAGCTTTCTTT. It encodes CASRTGDTEAFF.

The rearrangement uses TRBV6-1 and TRBJ2-3, with 10 bases aligning to TRBD1. Germline V gene data show CDR1 as MNHNS and CDR2 as SASEGT. The length of the CDR3 is 15 residues. The V gene end was trimmed by 6 bases and the J gene end by 4 bases; junction bases not matched to a gene: 7. The chain's CDR3 is CASSFDRGRADTQYF. The CDR3 coding sequence is TGTGCCAGCAGCTTCGACAGGGGGCGAGCAGATACGCAGTATTTT.

This clone was counted once. This chain joins TRBV25-1 and TRBJ2-1; 14 bases fit TRBD2. Germline V lookup: CDR1 MGHDK, CDR2 SYGVNS. The length of the CDR3 is 18 residues. Trimming removed 1 base from V and 10 bases from J; junction bases left unmatched: 12. CDR3 nucleotides: TGTGCCAGCAGTGAATCGGGGTTTCGACTAGCGGGAGGGGAAGAGCAGTTCTTC. This codes for CASSESGFRLAGGEEQFF.

This clone has more than one count but fewer than ten. The sample has other DNA sequences that encode this CDR3 too. The CDR3 DNA reads as TGTGCCAGCAGCCCGGACAGGAGCTCCTACAATGAGCAGTTCTTC. This gives the protein CASSPDRSSYNEQFF. This sequence joins TRBV7-3 and TRBJ2-1, with 7 positions matching TRBD1. Looked up from germline, CDR1 is SGHTA and CDR2 is FQGTGA. The CDR3 runs 15 residues. V lost 5 bases, J lost 0 bases, and 4 bases stayed unmatched.

The chain employs TRBV4-2 and TRBJ1-4; 12 positions agree with TRBD1. The J segment lost 2 bases and the V segment lost 3 bases, leaving 4 bases of the junction unmatched. The CDR3 has 17 residues. Germline V gene data show CDR1 as LGHNA and CDR2 as YNFKEQ. The CDR3 nucleotides read TGTGCCAGCAGCCAGAGGGGACAGGGGGCGACTAATGAAAAACTGTTTTTT. Residues: CASSQRGQGATNEKLFF.

This chain joins TRBV5-4 and TRBJ2-3; D gene unclear. The CDR3 extends over 13 amino acids. Germline-derived CDR1 and CDR2 are SGHNT and YYREEE (reference sequence). V gave up 1 base and J gave up 4 bases, with 7 bases separating them. In DNA, the CDR3 is TGTGCCAGCAGCTTGATCCCAGCAGATACGCAGTATTTT. Translation gives CASSLIPADTQYF.

The chain carries TRBV15 and TRBJ1-1; no definite D call. Germline loops: CDR1 LNHNV, CDR2 YYDKDF (reference sequence). Between the trimmed V and J ends, which lost 4 bases and 1 base, there was a span of 7 bases. This CDR3 has 13 residues. The DNA of the CDR3 is TGTGCCACCAGCATAGTCGGGAACACTGAAGCTTTCTTT. The encoded protein is CATSIVGNTEAFF.

J is TRBJ2-3 and V is TRBV4-3; TRBD2 agrees at 13 bases. Germline V gene sequence: CDR1 LGHNA, CDR2 YSLEER. V shed 2 bases, J shed 0 bases, and the junction held 8 bases outside the gene matches. This CDR3 has 19 amino acids. CDR3 DNA sequence: TGCGCCAGCAGCCAAACTAGCGGGAGGGCCTCTGGGAGCACAGATACGCAGTATTTT. Protein product: CASSQTSGRASGSTDTQYF.

This clone was picked up many times. The chain combines TRBV27 with TRBJ1-1; tentatively, D is TRBD1 (5 bases). This CDR3 contains 14 residues. Trimming removed 9 bases from V and 3 bases from J, with 17 bases in between. Germline-derived CDR1 and CDR2 are MNHEY and SMNVEV (reference sequence). This CDR3 is CASLPRERDTEAFF. The CDR3 DNA reads TGTGCCAGTCTACCCAGGGAGAGGGACACTGAAGCTTTCTTT.

This clone showed up just a few times. The chain is built from TRBV7-9 and TRBJ2-1, with D possibly matching TRBD2 (6 bases). Trimming took off 5 bases at V and 10 bases at J, with 15 bases between the two ends. Germline values: CDR1 SEHNR, CDR2 FQNEAQ (reference sequence). The CDR3 loop spans 13 amino acids. The CDR3 bases are TGTGCCAGCAGCCCAAGACTAGTCCGGGAGCAGTTCTTC. Residues: CASSPRLVREQFF.

The gene calls are TRBV4-1 and TRBJ2-7, with D tentatively TRBD1 or TRBD2 (5 bases each). Germline-derived CDR1 and CDR2 are MGHRA and YSYEKL. V was cut by 0 bases and J by 3 bases, with 18 bases left in between. CDR3 length: 17 residues. As DNA, the CDR3 is TGCGCCAGCAGCCAAGATTGGGACCTAGCAGATAACTACGAGCAGTACTTC. Translated: CASSQDWDLADNYEQYF.

The V and J genes are TRBV5-1 and TRBJ2-6; D might be TRBD2 (6 bases). CDR1 and CDR2 (germline): SGHRS, YFSETQ. The germline V and J ends were trimmed by 6 bases and 2 bases, with 18 bases remaining between them. The CDR3 is 17 residues long. The CDR3 DNA reads as TGCGCCAGCACCACCGGAGGGCTTAGTGCTGGGGCCAACGTCCTGACTTTC. This encodes CASTTGGLSAGANVLTF.

A word on this clone: The junction shows a germline mismatch at one end, possibly a read error. The V call is TRBV7-7, the J call TRBJ2-1; tentative D call: TRBD2 (5 bases). Germline-derived CDR1 and CDR2 are SSHAT and FNYEAQ (reference sequence). The CDR3 consists of 15 residues. DNA of the CDR3: TGTGCTAGCAGCTTAGCGCCGGCAGCCTACAATGAGCAGTTCTTC. Translating gives CASSLAPAAYNEQFF. The variable domain in full, completed from reference TRBV7-7 and TRBJ2-1, reads GAGVSQSPRYKVTKRGQDVTLRCDPISSHATLYWYQQALGQGPEFLTYFNYEAQPDKSGLPSDRFSAERPEGSISTLTIQRTEQRDSAMYRCASSLAPAAYNEQFFGPGTRLTVL.

This chain joins TRBV6-5 and TRBJ2-3; no definite D call. V dropped 0 bases and J dropped 4 bases, with 5 bases sitting between them. CDR3 length equals 13 residues. The V gene's germline CDR1 is MNHEY and CDR2 SVGAGI. This CDR3 reads CASSYSYSDTQYF. The CDR3 DNA is TGTGCCAGCAGTTACTCCTATTCAGATACGCAGTATTTT.

This chain joins TRBV20-1 and TRBJ2-1; no definite D call. V was pared by 6 bases and J by 6 bases, with 6 bases between. The germline CDR1 and CDR2 sequences are DFQATT and SNEGSKA (reference sequence). This CDR3 contains 10 residues. Here the CDR3 DNA reads TGCAGTGCGGGGTCCAATGAGCAGTTCTTC. Translated, it gives CSAGSNEQFF.

This chain uses TRBV4-3 with TRBJ2-4, with D tentatively TRBD2 (5 bases). The CDR3 consists of 15 residues. V lost 0 bases and J 7 bases, leaving 13 bases between the germline ends. CDR1 and CDR2 (germline): LGHNA, YSLEER. The chain's CDR3 is CASSQDLAAKNIQYF. CDR3 sequence (DNA): TGCGCCAGCAGCCAAGATCTAGCCGCAAAGAACATTCAGTACTTC.